Below are 2 T cell receptor beta chains sequenced from a single sample in a study of blood T cell repertoires in COVID-19. Clones were read by immunoSEQ multiplex PCR, and TCRdb kept only the in-frame ones, dropping some. The sample lists under 250,000 clones, 80% to 90% seen once, with approximately 0.66% in the top ten. Sequencing used peripheral blood. These receptors were collected from a man in his forties or fifties with acute or convalescent COVID-19.

The gene calls are TRBV5-5 and TRBJ1-2; no reliable D call. CDR3 size: 14 residues. Trimming left V 3 bases short and J 2 bases short, with 11 bases between. CDR1 is SGHKS and CDR2 is YYEKEE in the germline V gene (reference sequence). Here the CDR3 reads CASSWVEGNYGYTF. CDR3 in DNA: TGTGCCAGCAGCTGGGTGGAGGGAAACTATGGCTACACCTTC.

This clone was counted a single time. This chain joins TRBV19 and TRBJ2-5; 10 nucleotides line up with TRBD1. V shed 3 bases, J shed 5 bases, and the junction held 6 bases outside the gene matches. Germline-derived CDR1 and CDR2 are LNHDA and SQIVND (reference sequence). The CDR3 runs 15 residues. The CDR3 DNA reads as TGTGCCAGTAGTATCGCAGGACAGGGGGGGGAGACCCAGTACTTC. This sequence encodes CASSIAGQGGETQYF.